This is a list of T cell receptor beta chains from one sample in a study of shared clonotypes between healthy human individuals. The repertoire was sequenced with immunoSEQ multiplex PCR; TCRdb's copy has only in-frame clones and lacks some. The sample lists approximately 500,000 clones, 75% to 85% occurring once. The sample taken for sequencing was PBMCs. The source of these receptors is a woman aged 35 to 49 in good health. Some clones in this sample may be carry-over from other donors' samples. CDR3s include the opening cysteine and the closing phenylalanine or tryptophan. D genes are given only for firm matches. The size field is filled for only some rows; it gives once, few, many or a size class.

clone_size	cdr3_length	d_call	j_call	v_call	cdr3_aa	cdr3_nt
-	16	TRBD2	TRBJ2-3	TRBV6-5	CASSYWTSGGTDTQYF	TGTGCCAGCAGTTACTGGACTAGCGGGGGCACAGATACGCAGTATTTT
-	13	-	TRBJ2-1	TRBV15	CATSRDMGNEQFF	TGTGCCACCAGCAGAGATATGGGTAATGAGCAGTTCTTC
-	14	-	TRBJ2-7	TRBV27	CASSLSSLGHEQYF	TGTGCCAGCAGTTTATCCTCCCTGGGGCACGAGCAGTACTTC
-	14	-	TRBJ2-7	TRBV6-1	CASSAQYSSYEQYF	TGTGCCAGCAGTGCACAGTACAGCTCCTACGAGCAGTACTTC
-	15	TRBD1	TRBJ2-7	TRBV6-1	CASSFEGQGSYEQYF	TGTGCCAGCAGTTTTGAGGGACAGGGATCCTACGAGCAGTACTTC
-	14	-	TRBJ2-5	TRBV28	CASSRQDSQETQYF	TGTGCCAGCAGTCGACAGGATTCTCAAGAGACCCAGTACTTC
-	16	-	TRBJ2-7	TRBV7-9	CASSLTRDSSSYEQYF	TGTGCCAGCAGCTTAACCCGGGACTCCAGCTCCTACGAGCAGTACTTC
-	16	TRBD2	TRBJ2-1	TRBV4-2	CASSQGLAQWDNEQFF	TGTGCCAGCAGCCAAGGACTAGCCCAATGGGACAATGAGCAGTTCTTC
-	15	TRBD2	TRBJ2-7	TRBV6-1	CASSETAGGPGEQYF	TGTGCCAGCAGTGAAACAGCGGGAGGGCCGGGCGAGCAGTACTTC
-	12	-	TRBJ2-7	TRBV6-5	CASSYSSYEQYF	TGTGCCAGCAGTTATAGTTCCTACGAGCAGTACTTC
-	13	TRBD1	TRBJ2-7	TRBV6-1	CASSEQGAREQYF	TGTGCCAGCAGTGAACAGGGGGCGCGCGAGCAGTACTTC
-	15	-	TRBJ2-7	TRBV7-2	CASSPVGWNKDEQYF	TGTGCCAGCAGCCCAGTCGGCTGGAACAAAGACGAGCAGTACTTC
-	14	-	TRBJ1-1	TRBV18	CASSPYGVHTEAFF	TGTGCCAGCTCACCATACGGGGTACACACTGAAGCTTTCTTT
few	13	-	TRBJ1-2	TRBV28	CATPGGRNYGYTF	TGTGCCACTCCGGGGGGCAGAAACTATGGCTACACCTTC
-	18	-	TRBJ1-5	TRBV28	CASRNYGTSRHSNQPQHF	TGTGCCAGCAGAAACTACGGGACATCCCGGCATAGCAATCAGCCCCAGCATTTT
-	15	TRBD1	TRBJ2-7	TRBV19	CASSILRGQNYEQYF	TGTGCCAGTAGTATACTTCGGGGACAGAACTACGAGCAGTACTTC
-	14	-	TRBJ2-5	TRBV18	CASSLNIEQETQYF	TGTGCCAGCTCACTTAACATAGAACAAGAGACCCAGTACTTC
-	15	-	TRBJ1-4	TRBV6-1	CASSEVAGTNEKLFF	TGTGCCAGCAGTGAGGTAGCAGGGACTAATGAAAAACTGTTTTTT
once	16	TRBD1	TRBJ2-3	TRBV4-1	CASSNPPGQTSNTQYF	TGCGCCAGCAGCAACCCTCCGGGACAGACGTCTAATACGCAGTATTTT
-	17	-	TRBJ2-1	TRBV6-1	CASSEAGVSGSYNEQFF	TGTGCCAGCAGTGAAGCGGGGGTTAGCGGTTCGTACAATGAGCAGTTCTTC
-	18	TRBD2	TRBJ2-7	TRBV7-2	CASSLLPGAGGSSYEQYF	TGTGCCAGCAGCCTCCTACCTGGCGCGGGAGGGAGCTCCTACGAGCAGTACTTC
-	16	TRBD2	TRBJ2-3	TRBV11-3	CASSRGTSGRQDTQYF	TGTGCCAGCAGCCGCGGGACTAGCGGGAGACAAGATACGCAGTATTTT
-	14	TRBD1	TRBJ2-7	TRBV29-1	CSVGGTGLSYEQYF	TGCAGCGTTGGAGGGACAGGACTATCCTACGAGCAGTACTTC
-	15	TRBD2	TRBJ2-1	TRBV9	CASSVSSGRHNEQFF	TGTGCCAGCAGCGTATCTAGCGGGAGGCACAATGAGCAGTTCTTC
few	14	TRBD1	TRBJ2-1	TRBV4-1	CASSHRTGDNEQFF	TGCGCCAGCAGCCATCGGACAGGGGACAATGAGCAGTTCTTC
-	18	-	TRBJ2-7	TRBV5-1	CASSPLSWDPESKYEQYF	TGCGCCAGCAGCCCTCTGTCGTGGGATCCAGAGTCTAAATACGAGCAGTACTTC
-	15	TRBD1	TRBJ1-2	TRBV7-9	CASSKAGTGGHGYTF	TGTGCCAGCAGCAAGGCCGGGACAGGGGGCCATGGCTACACCTTC
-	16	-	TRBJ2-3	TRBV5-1	CASSRNRVASTDTQYF	TGCGCCAGCAGCCGAAACAGAGTTGCTAGCACAGATACGCAGTATTTT
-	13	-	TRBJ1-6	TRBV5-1	CASSPPYGSPLHF	TGCGCCAGCAGTCCTCCCTACGGTTCACCCCTCCACTTT
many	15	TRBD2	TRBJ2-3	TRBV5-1	CASSWGGRYTDTQYF	TGCGCCAGCAGCTGGGGCGGGAGGTACACAGATACGCAGTATTTT
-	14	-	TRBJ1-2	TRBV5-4	CASSKQGVDYGYTF	TGTGCCAGCAGCAAACAGGGTGTTGACTATGGCTACACCTTC
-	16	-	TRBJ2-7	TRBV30	CAWSPAGLAESYEQYF	TGTGCCTGGAGCCCAGCGGGTCTAGCCGAATCCTACGAGCAGTACTTC
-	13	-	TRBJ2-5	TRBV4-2	CASSQGGEETQYF	TGTGCCAGCAGCCAGGGCGGGGAAGAGACCCAGTACTTC
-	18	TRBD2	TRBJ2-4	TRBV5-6	CASSFRLAGGLAKNIQYF	TGTGCCAGCAGCTTCCGACTAGCGGGGGGCCTAGCCAAAAACATTCAGTACTTC
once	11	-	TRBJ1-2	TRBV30	CAWSKRDGYTF	TGTGCCTGGAGTAAAAGGGATGGCTACACCTTC
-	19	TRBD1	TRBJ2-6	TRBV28	CASSPPVGTGGSGANVLTF	TGTGCCAGCAGCCCCCCGGTAGGGACAGGGGGCTCTGGGGCCAACGTCCTGACTTTC
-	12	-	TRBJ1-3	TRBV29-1	CSVEYGRNTIYF	TGCAGCGTTGAATATGGGCGAAACACCATATATTTT